Listed below are T cell receptor beta chains from one sample, sequenced in a study of blood T cell repertoires in COVID-19. Sequencing was performed with immunoSEQ multiplex PCR; in TCRdb, only in-frame clones are kept and a portion is missing. The table shows some 250,000 clones, with 70% to 80% occurring only once. The specimen was peripheral blood. Receptor source: a woman older than 75 with acute or convalescent COVID-19. CDR3s include the opening cysteine and the closing phenylalanine or tryptophan. Each record gives: J gene, V gene, CDR3 protein.

j_call: TRBJ2-1
v_call: TRBV5-1
cdr3_aa: CASSRGAGGRNEQFF

j_call: TRBJ2-7
v_call: TRBV7-2
cdr3_aa: CASSFVGQSYEQYF

j_call: TRBJ2-7
v_call: TRBV18
cdr3_aa: CASSPGQTFYEQYF

j_call: TRBJ1-3
v_call: TRBV19
cdr3_aa: CASRGQGRSGNTIYF

j_call: TRBJ2-2
v_call: TRBV19
cdr3_aa: CASTRGYVEVSTGELFF

j_call: TRBJ2-7
v_call: TRBV20-1
cdr3_aa: CSASSGGMEYF

j_call: TRBJ2-7
v_call: TRBV7-2
cdr3_aa: CASNQQGAPYEQYF

j_call: TRBJ1-1
v_call: TRBV20-1
cdr3_aa: CSASRMGRGWNTEAFF

j_call: TRBJ2-1
v_call: TRBV19
cdr3_aa: CASSTYLYNEQFF

j_call: TRBJ1-6
v_call: TRBV9
cdr3_aa: CASSLDNHYNSPLHF

j_call: TRBJ1-4
v_call: TRBV7-9
cdr3_aa: CASSLGDRGNTEKLFF

j_call: TRBJ2-5
v_call: TRBV3-1/TRBV3-2
cdr3_aa: CASSFRTSGVQETQYF

j_call: TRBJ2-1
v_call: TRBV11-3
cdr3_aa: CASSLGWVERLYHEQFF

j_call: TRBJ2-1
v_call: TRBV19
cdr3_aa: CASSIGDRDFDEQFF

j_call: TRBJ1-1
v_call: TRBV12-3/TRBV12-4
cdr3_aa: CASSLGPGTEAFF

j_call: TRBJ2-4
v_call: TRBV19
cdr3_aa: CASSEGALAKNIQYF

j_call: TRBJ2-1
v_call: TRBV18
cdr3_aa: CASSPQQGTSGYNEQFF

j_call: TRBJ2-5
v_call: TRBV14
cdr3_aa: CASSQDEREVETQYF

j_call: TRBJ2-7
v_call: TRBV6-5
cdr3_aa: CASSNRDRAHEQYF

j_call: TRBJ1-2
v_call: TRBV19
cdr3_aa: CASSIQQGGGYTF

j_call: TRBJ1-1
v_call: TRBV2
cdr3_aa: CASKTTMNTEAFF

j_call: TRBJ1-5
v_call: TRBV19
cdr3_aa: CASSIIPGQKSNQPQHF

j_call: TRBJ2-3
v_call: TRBV5-4
cdr3_aa: CASARLAGGPGDTQYF

j_call: TRBJ2-2
v_call: TRBV19
cdr3_aa: CASTPGQGATGELFF

j_call: TRBJ2-1
v_call: TRBV27
cdr3_aa: CASSFRGRGNEQFF

j_call: TRBJ1-5
v_call: TRBV30
cdr3_aa: CAWSNRNQPQHF

j_call: TRBJ2-1
v_call: TRBV25-1
cdr3_aa: CASSESRLFSSYNEQFF

j_call: TRBJ2-2
v_call: TRBV27
cdr3_aa: CASSLSGRWTGELFF

j_call: TRBJ1-3
v_call: TRBV7-3
cdr3_aa: CASSTQGAAGNTIYF

j_call: TRBJ1-6
v_call: TRBV7-2
cdr3_aa: CASSTQGANNSPLHF

j_call: TRBJ1-2
v_call: TRBV18
cdr3_aa: CASSSKGTGHYTF

j_call: TRBJ2-1
v_call: TRBV5-1
cdr3_aa: CASSPHPGLAGSYEQFF

j_call: TRBJ1-3
v_call: TRBV19
cdr3_aa: CASSPLIDGSGNTIYF

j_call: TRBJ1-2
v_call: TRBV6-5
cdr3_aa: CASSSNKVGGWGYTF

j_call: TRBJ2-5
v_call: TRBV6-2/TRBV6-3
cdr3_aa: CASSLVRGSVETQYF

j_call: TRBJ2-1
v_call: TRBV5-1
cdr3_aa: CASSPRTSGAREQFF

j_call: TRBJ1-2
v_call: TRBV30
cdr3_aa: CAWSVGLGLGYTF

j_call: TRBJ2-1
v_call: TRBV11-2
cdr3_aa: CASSLDGASNEQFF

j_call: TRBJ2-3
v_call: TRBV18
cdr3_aa: CASSPRQGTDTQYF

j_call: TRBJ2-5
v_call: TRBV19
cdr3_aa: CASTSGTGGGKETQYF

j_call: TRBJ1-1
v_call: TRBV2
cdr3_aa: CASSEAGGNTEAFF

j_call: TRBJ2-3
v_call: TRBV9
cdr3_aa: CASSVATQGGTDTQYF

j_call: TRBJ2-3
v_call: TRBV18
cdr3_aa: CASSPQDRVFGTDTQYF

j_call: TRBJ2-1
v_call: TRBV20-1
cdr3_aa: CSASIAGGGDEQFF

j_call: TRBJ1-6
v_call: TRBV25-1
cdr3_aa: CASSKQGALNSPLHF

j_call: TRBJ2-2
v_call: TRBV5-4
cdr3_aa: CASSLGGTGSTGELFF

j_call: TRBJ2-7
v_call: TRBV19
cdr3_aa: CASSIGGTTYEQYF

j_call: TRBJ2-1
v_call: TRBV5-1
cdr3_aa: CASSRGETYNEQFF

j_call: TRBJ1-2
v_call: TRBV5-6
cdr3_aa: CASSTPGGGYTF

j_call: TRBJ2-1
v_call: TRBV6-2/TRBV6-3
cdr3_aa: CASSSHRGPWEFF

j_call: TRBJ1-5
v_call: TRBV19
cdr3_aa: CASSITGQGFNQPQHF

j_call: TRBJ2-7
v_call: TRBV11-2
cdr3_aa: CASSLASYGGEQYF

j_call: TRBJ1-1
v_call: TRBV7-8
cdr3_aa: CASSLGGQFNTEAFF